What follows describes a single T cell receptor (beta chain). Its antigen is unknown. There are no base qualities to consult, and no much larger clone falls within one base. These data are taken from a study of CD8 T cells in Susac syndrome (dated by TCRdb to about 2019). Study-wide context: The study used repertoire sequencing to test whether antigen drove CD8+ T cell activation and differentiation in Susac syndrome. The study compared CD8+ T cell repertoire clonality among about a dozen healthy donors, around 14 Susac syndrome patients and about 16 multiple sclerosis patients. Points the paper makes about the study in general: The study acknowledged that relatively few individuals were included in the TCR sequencing and HLA analysis.

RNA was extracted using the RNeasy kit, and roughly 0.5 to 1 microgram was reverse transcribed with random hexamers. TCR beta CDR3 regions were amplified with the immunoSEQ multiplex PCR assay covering 54 Vbeta and 13 Jbeta segments. To correct PCR amplification bias, a synthetic template baseline was used for both primer optimization and computational correction. In the source study's methods: Reads were annotated to V, D and J genes according to IMGT and were analyzed with immunoSEQ Analyzer, with only productive sequences retained. Clonality was calculated as one minus the Shannon entropy normalized by log2 of the number of productive unique sequences. For each patient and control, public and private clones were evaluated among the 100 most prevalent clones. Clones were defined as Susac-specific if absent from the healthy and MS cohorts, from around 1,000 published viral clones and from other ImmuneACCESS disease sequences. Clones were called with MiXCR by TCRdb after fastp trimmed the public reads at Q25, and only in-frame beta chains were retained. Entries that share a CDR3 protein sequence are merged under the most common genes and DNA. These V and J calls originate from TCRdb's pipeline instead of the authors' own analysis. This sample has hundreds of thousands of distinct CDR3 sequences in its table, and 85% of those were observed once. Together, the top ten hold approximately 0.12% of the sample.

High-throughput TCR beta sequencing profiled peripheral blood CD8+ and CD4+ T cells from healthy donors, Susac syndrome patients and multiple sclerosis patients. The multiple sclerosis controls were treatment-naive patients whose relapsing-remitting disease, either stable or active, fulfilled the revised McDonald criteria. Bulk CD8+ and CD4+ T cells were purified magnetically by negative isolation, whereas CD8+ TEMRA cells were enriched by FACS. Blood was drawn into EDTA tubes, processed within 24 hours, and PBMCs were isolated by density gradient centrifugation. PBMCs intended for TCR sequencing were cryopreserved in liquid nitrogen and thawed later in a water bath at 37 degrees C. The sorted or isolated CD4+, CD8+ and CD8+ TEMRA cells reached a purity of at least 90%. The cysteine opens and the phenylalanine closes a CDR3 of 16 amino acids. Solely the CDR3 DNA is kept, with 48 bases framed from the first base. The germline V gene gives CDR1 as MNHEY and CDR2 as SVGAGI. The junction shows trimming of 0 bases on V and 2 bases on J, plus 13 bases between the germline ends.

The sample was CD8+ T cells from PBMCs. The chain employs TRBV6-5 and TRBJ1-2, with the D segment identity uncertain. The clonotype was recovered from a human donor with multiple sclerosis. CDR3 protein: CASSYSRQEPNYGYTF. The nucleotides are TGTGCCAGCAGTTACTCGCGGCAGGAACCCAACTATGGCTACACCTTC.